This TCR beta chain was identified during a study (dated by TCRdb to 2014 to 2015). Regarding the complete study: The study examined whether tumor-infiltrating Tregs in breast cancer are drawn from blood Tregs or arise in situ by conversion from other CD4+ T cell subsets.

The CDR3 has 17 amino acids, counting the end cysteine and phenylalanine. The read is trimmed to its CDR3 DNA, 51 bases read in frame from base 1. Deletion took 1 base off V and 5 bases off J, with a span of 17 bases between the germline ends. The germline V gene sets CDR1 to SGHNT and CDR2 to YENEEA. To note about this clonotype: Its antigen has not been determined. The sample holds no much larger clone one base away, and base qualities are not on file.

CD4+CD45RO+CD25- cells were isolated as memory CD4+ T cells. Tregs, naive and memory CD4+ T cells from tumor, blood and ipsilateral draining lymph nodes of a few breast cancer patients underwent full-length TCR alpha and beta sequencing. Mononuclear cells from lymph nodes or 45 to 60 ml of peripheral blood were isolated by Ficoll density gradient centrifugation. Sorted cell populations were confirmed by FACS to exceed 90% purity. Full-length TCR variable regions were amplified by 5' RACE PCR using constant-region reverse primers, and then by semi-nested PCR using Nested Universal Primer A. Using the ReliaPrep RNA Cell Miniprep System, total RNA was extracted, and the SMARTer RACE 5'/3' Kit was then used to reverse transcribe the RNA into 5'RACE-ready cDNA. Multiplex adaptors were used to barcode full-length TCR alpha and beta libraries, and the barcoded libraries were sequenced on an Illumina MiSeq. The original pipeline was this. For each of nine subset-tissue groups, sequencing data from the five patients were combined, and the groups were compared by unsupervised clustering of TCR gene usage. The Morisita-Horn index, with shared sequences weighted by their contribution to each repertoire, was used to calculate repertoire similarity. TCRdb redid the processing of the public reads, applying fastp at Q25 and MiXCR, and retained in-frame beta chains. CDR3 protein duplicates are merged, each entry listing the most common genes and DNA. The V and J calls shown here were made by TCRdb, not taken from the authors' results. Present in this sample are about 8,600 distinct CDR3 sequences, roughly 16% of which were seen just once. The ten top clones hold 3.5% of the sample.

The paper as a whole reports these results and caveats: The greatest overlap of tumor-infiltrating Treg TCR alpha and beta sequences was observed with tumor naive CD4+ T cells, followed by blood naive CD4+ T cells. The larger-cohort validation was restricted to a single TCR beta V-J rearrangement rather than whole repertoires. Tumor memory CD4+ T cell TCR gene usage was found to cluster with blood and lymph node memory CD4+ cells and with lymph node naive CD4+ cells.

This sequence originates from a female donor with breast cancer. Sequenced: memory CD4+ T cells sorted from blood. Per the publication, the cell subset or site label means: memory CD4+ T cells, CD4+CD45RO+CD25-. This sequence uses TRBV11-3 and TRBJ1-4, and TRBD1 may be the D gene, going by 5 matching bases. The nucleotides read TGTGCCAGCAGCTTAGCCCGACCGGGGCGGGGGAATGAAAAACTGTTTTTT. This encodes CASSLARPGRGNEKLFF. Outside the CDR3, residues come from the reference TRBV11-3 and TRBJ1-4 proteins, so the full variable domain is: EAGVVQSPRYKIIEKKQPVAFWCNPISGHNTLYWYLQNLGQGPELLIRYENEEAVDDSQLPKDRFSAERLKGVDSTLKIQPAELGDSAVYLCASSLARPGRGNEKLFFGSGTQLSVL.